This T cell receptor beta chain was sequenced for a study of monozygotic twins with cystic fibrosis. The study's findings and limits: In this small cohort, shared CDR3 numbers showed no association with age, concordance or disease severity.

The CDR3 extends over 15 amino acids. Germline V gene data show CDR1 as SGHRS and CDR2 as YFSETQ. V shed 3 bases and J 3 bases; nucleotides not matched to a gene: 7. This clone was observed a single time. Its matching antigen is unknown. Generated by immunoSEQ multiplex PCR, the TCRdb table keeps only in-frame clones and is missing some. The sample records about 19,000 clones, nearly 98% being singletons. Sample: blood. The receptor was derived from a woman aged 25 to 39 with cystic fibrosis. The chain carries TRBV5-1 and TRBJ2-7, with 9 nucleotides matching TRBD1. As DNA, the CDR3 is TGCGCCAGCAGCTACCGGGACAGGGCTATCTACGAGCAGTACTTC. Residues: CASSYRDRAIYEQYF.